The present T cell receptor beta chain was sequenced within a study of graft-versus-host responses after intestinal transplantation. General study findings and limits: Within allografts, high graft-versus-host to host-versus-graft clonal ratios were seen among patients with graft-donor T cell macrochimerism. Present in recipient marrow, GvH clones included some that appeared first in ileum or blood.

Worth noting for this clone: Its target is not known.

Produced via immunoSEQ multiplex PCR; TCRdb's table is partial and in-frame only. The sample consists of about 50,000 clones, 80% to 95% of them appearing once. Unmatched junction bases numbered 5, after V lost 4 bases and J lost 8 bases. Germline-derived CDR1 and CDR2 are SQVTM and ANQGSEA. The CDR3 is 12 amino acids. The material sequenced was unstimulated CD4+ T cells sorted from spleen or lymph node cells, taken before transplant. The TCR sequence derives from a human donor who was the organ donor for an intestinal transplant. V usage is TRBV29-1 and J usage is TRBJ1-2; 9 bases agree with TRBD1. Here the CDR3 DNA reads TGCAGCGTTGGAGGACAGGGGCAAGGCTACACCTTC. Translating it yields CSVGGQGQGYTF.